This T cell receptor beta chain was identified during a study of T cells after yellow fever vaccination. Notes on the study in general: Contamination of FACS-sorted repertoires by abundant clonotypes from the bulk population could occur.

The ends lost 1 base at V and 9 bases at J; junction bases unmatched: 2. This CDR3 has 13 residues. The germline V gene encodes CDR1 LGHDT and CDR2 YNNKEL (reference sequence). This clonotype was counted a few times. The antigen remains undetermined. Template switching by 5'RACE produced TCR cDNA, adding a universal primer site and UMIs. Each CDR3 protein is one row after TCRdb ran MiXCR on the 5' RACE reads. The data show a few hundred thousand distinct CDR3 sequences, about a sixth seen once. The chain couples TRBV3-1 to TRBJ2-4; the match to TRBD1 covers 8 bases. Specimen: PBMCs, collected about 5 days after the first yellow fever vaccination. The TCR originated in a young man who received the YFV17D yellow fever vaccine. In DNA, the CDR3 is TGTGCCAGCAGCCAAGCAACAGGGGGCATTCAGTACTTC. This encodes CASSQATGGIQYF.